This T cell receptor beta chain is from a study of somatic mutations in cytotoxic T cells in rheumatoid arthritis. Sequencing was performed with immunoSEQ multiplex PCR; in TCRdb, only in-frame clones are kept and a portion is missing. The profile covers 7,000 or so clones, with approximately 90% appearing a single time and 15% to 20% taken by the ten largest. Germline V gene data show CDR1 as SSHAT and CDR2 as FNYEAQ (reference sequence). The V and J ends lost 5 bases and 2 bases respectively, with 9 bases between them. The CDR3 sequence is 13 residues long. The source of this sequence is a man aged 40-49 years with rheumatoid arthritis. This sequence joins TRBV7-7 and TRBJ1-1; no clear D. The sample consisted of CD8+ T cells sorted from blood. CDR3 in DNA: TGTGCCAGCAGCCTTACTTTAAACACTGAAGCTTTCTTT. Residues: CASSLTLNTEAFF.